A single sample is the source of the 8 T cell receptor beta chains below, sequenced in a study of sequential checkpoint blockade in melanoma. Regarding treatment: randomized to nivolumab then ipilimumab (arm A) or the reverse (arm B). The assay was immunoSEQ multiplex PCR, and TCRdb's table has in-frame clones only and misses some. The table records tens of thousands of clones, under 90% of them present only once. Source: CD8+ T cells sorted from blood (inferred from file names), taken from a patient given nivolumab and ipilimumab in sequence. The source of these receptors is a human donor with melanoma.

This chain uses TRBV5-6 with TRBJ1-3; D gene unclear. CDR3 length: 16 residues. Germline V gene data show CDR1 as SGHDT and CDR2 as YYEEEE. V was pared by 2 bases and J by 4 bases, with 16 bases between. Written as DNA, the CDR3 is TGTGCCAGCAGCTTAATGGAGGGAATGTACGGAAACACCATATATTTT. Its protein product is CASSLMEGMYGNTIYF.

This chain uses TRBV4-1 with TRBJ2-4; D perhaps matches TRBD1 (6 bases). The germline CDR1 and CDR2 sequences are MGHRA and YSYEKL. Trimming removed 4 bases at V and 3 bases at J, with 16 bases between. CDR3 length: 16 residues. CDR3 loop: CASSPTRGLGKNIQYF. DNA of the CDR3: TGCGCCAGCAGCCCCACTAGGGGGTTGGGCAAAAACATTCAGTACTTC.

The chain couples TRBV30 to TRBJ2-7, with TRBD1 matching 8 bases. Germline V gene data show CDR1 as GTSNPN and CDR2 as SVGIG (reference sequence). The CDR3 is 15 residues long. V gave up 3 bases and J gave up 2 bases; unmatched junction bases: 9. CDR3 loop: CAWSDRTGRPYEQYF. The CDR3 nucleotides are TGTGCCTGGAGCGATCGGACAGGGAGACCCTACGAGCAGTACTTC.

This clone was detected only once. The CDR3 coding sequence is TGTGCCAGCAGTACATTGACGGGGGAGAACTATGGCTACACCTTC. This gives the protein CASSTLTGENYGYTF. The chain links TRBV25-1 to TRBJ1-2; D may be TRBD1 (5 bases). Trimming pared 5 bases from V and 2 bases from J, leaving 15 bases between. CDR1 MGHDK and CDR2 SYGVNS come from the germline V gene. The CDR3 has 15 residues.

This chain joins TRBV27 and TRBJ2-1; D is perhaps TRBD2 (5 bases). CDR3 length equals 15 residues. The germline CDR1 and CDR2 sequences are MNHEY and SMNVEV (reference sequence). V shed 3 bases and J shed 3 bases, with 12 bases lying between them. CDR3 sequence: CASSLGQRSYNEQFF. The CDR3 DNA follows: TGTGCCAGCAGTTTGGGCCAGCGGAGCTACAATGAGCAGTTCTTC.

V gene TRBV5-6 combines with J gene TRBJ1-2; D possibly corresponds to TRBD1 (5 bases). The CDR3 totals 12 residues. Trimming cost V 0 bases and J 7 bases, with 7 bases left between them. Germline-derived CDR1 and CDR2 are SGHDT and YYEEEE. CDR3: CASSLDQGGYTF. The CDR3 bases are TGTGCCAGCAGCTTGGATCAGGGTGGCTACACCTTC.

Concerning this clone: An end of the junction does not agree with germline; a read error may underlie this. The same CDR3 can be traced to other DNA sequences in this sample. This chain joins TRBV2 and TRBJ1-2; 9 nucleotides align to TRBD1. In germline, CDR1 is SNHLY, CDR2 FYNNEI. This CDR3 has 14 residues. DNA for the CDR3: TGTGCCAGCAGCGCAACAGGGGGCGGCTATGGCTACACCTTT. It encodes CASSATGGGYGYTF. The full variable domain, its missing parts supplied by reference TRBV2 and TRBJ1-2, is EPEVTQTPSHQVTQMGQEVILRCVPISNHLYFYWYRQILGQKVEFLVSFYNNEISEKSEIFDDQFSVERPDGSNFTLKIRSTKLEDSAMYFCASSATGGGYGYTFGSGTRLTVV.

The V and J genes are TRBV28 and TRBJ2-7; 13 nucleotides match TRBD2. CDR1 is MDHEN, CDR2 SYDVKM, per germline. The CDR3 is 16 amino acids. V was pared by 0 bases and J by 5 bases, with 4 bases of the junction left unmatched. The CDR3 is CASSLWTSGRRDEQYF. Written as DNA, the CDR3 is TGTGCCAGCAGTTTATGGACTAGCGGGAGGAGAGACGAGCAGTACTTC.